This is a list of T cell receptor beta chains from one sample in a study of shared clonotypes between healthy human individuals. The method was immunoSEQ multiplex PCR; TCRdb's version includes in-frame clones alone and lacks a portion of them. This table holds approximately 1.5 million clones, 98% found once. The sequenced material came from naive CD4+ T cells sorted from blood. The receptors stem from a man aged 25 to 45 in good health. CDR3s include the opening cysteine and the closing phenylalanine or tryptophan. The order of the fields is CDR3 protein, V gene, clone size, J gene. Not all rows give a size; the values are once, few, many and, for expanded clones, a class.

CASSPREGGTSGVSYEQYF TRBV4-3 NA TRBJ2-7
CASTLVGSTTDTQYF TRBV5-1 NA TRBJ2-3
CASSQQETEQFF TRBV19 NA TRBJ2-1
CASSSGGRPDYGYTF TRBV5-4 NA TRBJ1-2
CASSPSRDRARANEKLFF TRBV18 NA TRBJ1-4
CASSLELAGVGYEQYF TRBV11-2 NA TRBJ2-7
CASSLEGLSSTDTQYF TRBV4-3 NA TRBJ2-3
CASSYLAGGPHNEQFF TRBV5-1 NA TRBJ2-1
CASSKSGDRGHQPQHF TRBV7-9 NA TRBJ1-5
CASSRQGGTDTQYF TRBV5-4 NA TRBJ2-3
CASSPRGGIAKNIQYF TRBV5-4 NA TRBJ2-4
CASSLGGVAAGNTIYF TRBV11-2 NA TRBJ1-3
CASRPAGGQFANYGYTF TRBV11-1 NA TRBJ1-2
CASRHNGGPEGINEQFF TRBV7-2 once TRBJ2-1
CASSHSAGTGYSTDQPQHF TRBV7-9 once TRBJ1-5
CASSLALGGNSGNTIYF TRBV5-4 once TRBJ1-3
CASSDVWAGEKLFF TRBV10-2 NA TRBJ1-4
CASREKGTVLADTQYF TRBV5-8 NA TRBJ2-3
CAWSPGGLQGRNEQFF TRBV30 NA TRBJ2-1
CASSPRTSGTDTQYF TRBV18 once TRBJ2-3
CASRKPGGNTGELFF TRBV11-2 NA TRBJ2-2
CASSLLAGTPRGTDTQYF TRBV5-6 NA TRBJ2-3
CASSLAQGTVYF TRBV5-4 NA TRBJ2-3
CASSQEVSGSAQGDLRTQYF TRBV4-1 NA TRBJ2-5
CASEQGGDTEAFF TRBV6-6 NA TRBJ1-1
CASSTQPVNEQFF TRBV5-1 NA TRBJ2-1
CASSLRQGTETQYF TRBV7-2 NA TRBJ2-5
CASSVGAYEQYF TRBV5-1 NA TRBJ2-7
CASSRGNEQYF TRBV28 NA TRBJ2-7
CASTPNTSSSYEQYF TRBV23-1 NA TRBJ2-7
CSARKGEAFF TRBV20-1 NA TRBJ1-1
CASSKETVGFNQPQHF TRBV2 NA TRBJ1-5